Following are 31 T cell receptor beta chains from one sample sequenced in a study of blood T cell repertoires in COVID-19. Some clones are missing from TCRdb's copy, which holds only in-frame ones; the method was immunoSEQ multiplex PCR. Here the sample spans approximately 120,000 clones, approximately 87% being singletons. Sample: peripheral blood. Every receptor here comes from a man aged 50 to 60 with acute or convalescent COVID-19.

This chain links TRBV12-5 with TRBJ1-1, with D perhaps TRBD1 (5 bases). V gave up 0 bases and J gave up 5 bases, with 16 bases separating them. Per germline, CDR1 LGHNT and CDR2 FRNRAP. CDR3 length: 16 residues. CDR3 nucleotides: TGTGCTAGTGGTTTGGTACTTGGACGGGAGGGGACTGAAGCTTTCTTT. Translating gives CASGLVLGREGTEAFF.

The V gene is TRBV11-3, the J gene TRBJ1-2, with 10 nucleotides matching TRBD1. This CDR3 is 17 amino acids long. The trim removed 1 base at V and 0 bases at J, leaving 5 bases unmatched. Germline CDR1 reads SGHNT; CDR2 reads YENEEA. The CDR3 here is CASSLAGTGDANYGYTF. The CDR3 region has the DNA TGTGCCAGCAGCTTAGCCGGGACAGGGGACGCTAACTATGGCTACACCTTC.

A few counts support this clone. This chain joins TRBV27 and TRBJ2-1; 8 positions match TRBD1. Germline V gene lookup returns CDR1 MNHEY and CDR2 SMNVEV (reference sequence). CDR3 length equals 17 residues. The J segment lost 6 bases and the V segment lost 5 bases, leaving 15 bases of the junction unmatched. CDR3 nucleotides: TGTGCCAGCAGTACCATTCACGGGACAGGCATCGGCAATGAGCAGTTCTTC. Translated, it gives CASSTIHGTGIGNEQFF.

The V gene is TRBV4-3, the J gene TRBJ2-1; TRBD2 matches at 12 bases. CDR1 and CDR2 from the germline V gene are LGHNA and YSLEER. V was pared by 1 base and J by 7 bases, with 11 bases of the junction left unmatched. The CDR3 consists of 18 residues. The CDR3 spells CASSQAIPTSGSGNEQFF. In DNA, the CDR3 is TGCGCCAGCAGCCAAGCTATCCCGACTAGCGGGAGTGGGAATGAGCAGTTCTTC.

V is TRBV4-3 and J is TRBJ2-1; TRBD2 might be the D (6 bases). V shed 0 bases and J shed 8 bases, with 17 bases lying between them. CDR3 length: 16 residues. Per the germline V gene, CDR1 is LGHNA and CDR2 is YSLEER. CDR3 nucleotide sequence: TGCGCCAGCAGCCAAGATTTACCGCGGGATGAGGATGAGCAGTTCTTC. It codes for CASSQDLPRDEDEQFF.

This chain links TRBV3-1 (or the pseudogene TRBV3-2) with TRBJ1-4; the D gene is possibly TRBD1 (6 bases). The CDR3 covers 13 residues. V was shortened by 3 bases and J by 8 bases, with 10 bases between the two germline ends. CDR1 and CDR2 (germline): LGHDT, YNNKEL (reference sequence). The CDR3 sequence: CASSHRGKEKLFF. DNA for the CDR3: TGTGCCAGCAGCCACAGGGGAAAGGAAAAACTGTTTTTT.

The CDR3 DNA sequence: TGTGCCAGCTCACCCGAGAATTACAATGAGCAGTTCTTC. Its protein product is CASSPENYNEQFF. The chain uses TRBV18 and TRBJ2-1; D is uncertain. V lost 3 bases and J lost 4, with 7 bases in between. Germline CDR1 reads KGHSH; CDR2 reads LQKENI. The CDR3 extends over 13 amino acids.

The gene calls are TRBV6-1 and TRBJ1-5; D unclear. Germline V gene data show CDR1 as MNHNS and CDR2 as SASEGT. CDR3 size: 15 residues. V dropped 0 bases and J dropped 3 bases, with 9 bases sitting between them. The CDR3 reads CASSEASRINQPQHF. CDR3 DNA: TGTGCCAGCAGTGAAGCTTCCAGGATCAATCAGCCCCAGCATTTT.

Concerning this clone: Other nucleotide sequences in the sample specify the same CDR3. CDR3 sequence reads: CATSDGQGTNEKLFF. The CDR3, as DNA: TGTGCCACCAGTGACGGACAGGGGACGAATGAAAAACTGTTTTTT. The chain joins TRBV24-1 to TRBJ1-4, with TRBD1 matching over 9 bases. The V and J ends lost 4 bases and 5 bases, in that order; junction bases with no gene match: 4. The CDR3 extends over 15 amino acids. The germline V gene has CDR1 KGHDR and CDR2 SFDVKD.

The chain employs TRBV12-5 and TRBJ2-3; 8 bases are a match to TRBD2. The V gene end was trimmed by 1 base and the J gene end by 5 bases; junction bases not matched to a gene: 2. The CDR3 is 14 amino acids. Per the germline V gene, CDR1 is LGHNT and CDR2 is FRNRAP. This CDR3 reads CASGLAGGGDTQYF. The CDR3 bases are TGTGCTAGTGGTTTGGCGGGAGGGGGAGATACGCAGTATTTT.

V gene TRBV19 combines with J gene TRBJ1-5; the match to TRBD1 covers 7 bases. Germline assignment: CDR1 LNHDA and CDR2 SQIVND (reference sequence). With 9 bases clipped from V and 2 bases from J, the junction kept 7 bases outside the gene matches. The CDR3 length is 14 residues. The CDR3 DNA reads TGTGCCAGCTATACAGGGGCTCGCAATCAGCCCCAGCATTTT. Protein product: CASYTGARNQPQHF.

V and J are TRBV19 and TRBJ1-1; the D is unclear. CDR3 length: 12 amino acids. Germline CDR1 reads LNHDA; CDR2 reads SQIVND (reference sequence). Deletions cut 10 bases from V and 4 bases from J, with 13 bases between. The CDR3 protein is CATDNGPTEAFF. The CDR3, as DNA: TGTGCCACCGACAACGGTCCCACTGAAGCTTTCTTT.

The chain joins TRBV10-3 to TRBJ1-1; D remains ambiguous. This CDR3 spans 11 amino acids. Germline assignment: CDR1 ENHRY and CDR2 SYGVKD. Trimming removed 8 bases from V and 1 base from J, with 5 bases in between. The chain's CDR3 is CAIGGNTEAFF. The CDR3, as DNA: TGTGCCATCGGCGGGAACACTGAAGCTTTCTTT.

This chain uses TRBV5-8 with TRBJ2-4, with 10 bases fitting TRBD1. Germline CDR1 reads SGHTS; CDR2 reads YDEGEE. The length of the CDR3 is 16 residues. V dropped 2 bases and J dropped 5; count of bases not matched to a gene: 7. CDR3 sequence: CASSFMTGGSENIQYF. DNA for the CDR3: TGTGCCAGCAGCTTTATGACAGGGGGCTCGGAAAACATTCAGTACTTC.

In regard to this clone: The junction shows a germline mismatch at one end, possibly a read error. The V and J genes are TRBV6-5 and TRBJ2-1; TRBD2 matches 10 bases. Germline V gives CDR1 MNHEY, CDR2 SVGAGI. CDR3 length: 15 residues. In DNA, the CDR3 is TGTGCCAGCACTTACCGTCTAGCGGGAGAAGGGGAGCAGTTCTTC. It is translated as CASTYRLAGEGEQFF.

The rearrangement joins TRBV4-1 to TRBJ2-3; TRBD1 matches 10 bases. Trimming removed 4 bases from V and 6 bases from J; junction bases left unmatched: 7. The germline V gene encodes CDR1 MGHRA and CDR2 YSYEKL. The CDR3 is made up of 15 amino acids. CDR3 in amino acids: CASSRGQGDRDTQYF. DNA for the CDR3: TGCGCCAGCAGCCGAGGACAGGGGGATAGGGATACGCAGTATTTT.

The chain joins TRBV11-2 to TRBJ2-3; 8 bases match TRBD2. Germline trimming cut 4 bases from V and 2 bases from J; bases unmatched to any gene: 5. The CDR3 is 15 amino acids. CDR1 and CDR2 (germline): SGHAT, FQNNGV. CDR3 protein: CASSSGGTSTDTQYF. The CDR3 coding sequence is TGTGCCAGCAGCTCGGGGGGGACTTCCACAGATACGCAGTATTTT.

The chain employs TRBV14 and TRBJ2-6, with 7 bases aligning to TRBD1. After removal of 1 base from V and 4 bases from J, the junction contained 1 base not matched to a gene. CDR3 length equals 15 residues. CDR1 SGHDN and CDR2 FVKESK come from the germline V gene. In DNA, the CDR3 is TGTGCCAGCAGCCAAGTAGGGGGCGGGGCCAACGTCCTGACTTTC. Its protein product is CASSQVGGGANVLTF.

V and J are TRBV29-1 and TRBJ1-1; D remains unclear. V lost 7 bases to trimming and J lost 0 bases, with 15 bases between them. Germline V gene data show CDR1 as SQVTM and CDR2 as ANQGSEA. The CDR3 extends over 14 amino acids. Written as DNA, the CDR3 is TGCAGCGCCCCGGGGAAAGGGATGAACACTGAAGCTTTCTTT. Its protein product is CSAPGKGMNTEAFF.

This clone was recorded a few times. The chain carries TRBV28 and TRBJ2-3; TRBD1 matches at 7 bases. Per the germline V gene, CDR1 is MDHEN and CDR2 is SYDVKM. V shed 2 bases and J 2 bases; nucleotides not matched to a gene: 4. The length of the CDR3 is 15 residues. CDR3 DNA: TGTGCCAGCAGTTTAGGGGGACAGACCACAGATACGCAGTATTTT. Translating gives CASSLGGQTTDTQYF.

The chain is built from TRBV5-1 and TRBJ2-3, with D maybe TRBD2 (6 bases). Per germline, CDR1 SGHRS and CDR2 YFSETQ. The CDR3 runs 15 residues. Trimming shortened V by 0 bases and J by 4 bases, and 12 bases separated the two germline ends. As DNA, the CDR3 is TGCGCCAGCAGCTTGGTCATCGGGGAGGCAGATACGCAGTATTTT. This encodes CASSLVIGEADTQYF.

The CDR3 region has the DNA TGTGCCAGCAGTTACTTGACGGGGATTGATGGCTACACCTTC. Amino acids: CASSYLTGIDGYTF. The rearrangement uses TRBV6-2 or TRBV6-3 and TRBJ1-2, with D unclear. Germline assignment: CDR1 MNHEY and CDR2 SVGEGT. The CDR3 has 14 residues. The V and J ends lost 1 base and 6 bases respectively, with 12 bases between them.

The V call is TRBV7-8, the J call TRBJ2-1, with a weak D call TRBD2 (6 bases). This CDR3 contains 19 residues. The V end lost 5 bases, the J end lost 3 bases, and 26 bases lay between the germline ends. Germline V lookup: CDR1 SGHVS, CDR2 FQNEAQ. The CDR3, as DNA: TGTGCCAGCAGCCTTACCCCCACTGGAGGGACTCAGAACTACAATGAGCAGTTCTTC. Its translation is CASSLTPTGGTQNYNEQFF.

The rearrangement joins TRBV4-1 to TRBJ2-1, with 10 bases identical to TRBD2. After removal of 8 bases from V and 4 bases from J, the junction contained 5 bases not matched to a gene. This CDR3 is built from 14 residues. Germline CDR1 MGHRA, CDR2 YSYEKL. This chain's CDR3 is CASSGTSVYNEQFF. The CDR3 DNA reads as TGCGCCAGCTCCGGGACTAGCGTTTACAATGAGCAGTTCTTC.

The rearrangement joins TRBV3-1 (or the pseudogene TRBV3-2) to TRBJ1-2; perhaps TRBD1 as D (6 bases). Germline values: CDR1 LGHDT, CDR2 YNNKEL (reference sequence). The V end lost 4 bases, the J end lost 7 bases, and 13 bases lay between the germline ends. CDR3 length: 13 amino acids. The CDR3 reads CASSLRDKLGYTF. The CDR3 DNA reads TGTGCCAGCAGCCTCCGGGACAAGCTTGGCTACACCTTC.

The chain employs TRBV6-5 and TRBJ2-3, with 8 bases matching TRBD2. The germline V gene has CDR1 MNHEY and CDR2 SVGAGI. V shed 10 bases and J 4 bases; nucleotides not matched to a gene: 13. The CDR3 runs to 15 residues. CDR3 in amino acids: CAIAVKRESPDTQYF. The CDR3, as DNA: TGTGCCATCGCTGTTAAGCGGGAGTCCCCAGATACGCAGTATTTT.

This chain joins TRBV3-1 (or the pseudogene TRBV3-2) and TRBJ2-1, with 13 bases identical to TRBD2. The CDR3 loop spans 17 amino acids. CDR1 and CDR2 (germline): LGHDT, YNNKEL (reference sequence). The V gene end was trimmed by 4 bases and the J gene end by 4 bases; junction bases not matched to a gene: 7. The CDR3 DNA follows: TGTGCCAGCAGCCCCGGACTAGCGGGGGCCTTTTACAATGAGCAGTTCTTC. The encoded protein is CASSPGLAGAFYNEQFF.

The chain joins TRBV6-2 or TRBV6-3 to TRBJ2-2; the D is unclear. Germline lookup yields CDR1 MNHEY and CDR2 SVGEGT. This CDR3 has 15 residues. The V end was cut by 0 bases, the J end by 4 bases, with 9 bases between. The CDR3 region has the DNA TGTGCCAGCAGTTACTCGTCGGTCCTCACCGGGGAGCTGTTTTTT. Protein: CASSYSSVLTGELFF.

This clone was detected once. The V call is TRBV24-1, the J call TRBJ2-5; 7 bases map to TRBD1. CDR3 length equals 15 residues. V was clipped by 3 bases and J by 2 bases; unmatched bases: 5. CDR1 and CDR2 from the germline V gene are KGHDR and SFDVKD. The CDR3 protein is CATSDGTDLQETQYF. The CDR3 bases are TGTGCCACCAGTGATGGGACAGACTTACAAGAGACCCAGTACTTC.

The chain employs TRBV6-5 and TRBJ2-7; tentatively, D is TRBD1 (5 bases). V was clipped by 2 bases and J by 2 bases, with 13 bases between them. Germline CDR1 reads MNHEY; CDR2 reads SVGAGI. The CDR3 consists of 15 residues. The CDR3 nucleotides are TGTGCCAGCAGTTACGCATCGCAGGGCCCCTACGAGCAGTACTTC. This codes for CASSYASQGPYEQYF.

The chain couples TRBV2 to TRBJ2-3; 8 bases align to TRBD2. Per the germline V gene, CDR1 is SNHLY and CDR2 is FYNNEI. CDR3 length equals 14 residues. V gave up 7 bases and J gave up 3 bases; unmatched junction bases: 6. Here the CDR3 reads CASKREIKTDTQYF. For the CDR3, the DNA is TGTGCCAGCAAGCGGGAGATTAAGACAGATACGCAGTATTTT.